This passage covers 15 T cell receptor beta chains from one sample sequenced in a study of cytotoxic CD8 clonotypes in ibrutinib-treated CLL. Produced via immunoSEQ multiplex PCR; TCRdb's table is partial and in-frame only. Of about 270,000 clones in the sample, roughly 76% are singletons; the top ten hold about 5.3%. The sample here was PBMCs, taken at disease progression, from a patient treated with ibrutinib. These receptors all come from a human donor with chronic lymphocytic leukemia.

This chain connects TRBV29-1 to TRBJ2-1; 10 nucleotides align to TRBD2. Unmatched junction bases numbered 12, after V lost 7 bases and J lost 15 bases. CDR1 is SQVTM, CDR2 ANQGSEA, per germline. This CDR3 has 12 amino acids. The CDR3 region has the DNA TGCAGCGCCGCAGTTAGCGGGAGGACCTGGTTCTTC. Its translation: CSAAVSGRTWFF.

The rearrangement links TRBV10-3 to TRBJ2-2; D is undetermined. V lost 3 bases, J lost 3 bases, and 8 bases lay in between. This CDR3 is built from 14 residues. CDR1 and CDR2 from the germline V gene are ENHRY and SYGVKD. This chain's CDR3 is CAISDWQDTGELFF. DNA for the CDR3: TGTGCCATCAGTGATTGGCAGGACACCGGGGAGCTGTTTTTT.

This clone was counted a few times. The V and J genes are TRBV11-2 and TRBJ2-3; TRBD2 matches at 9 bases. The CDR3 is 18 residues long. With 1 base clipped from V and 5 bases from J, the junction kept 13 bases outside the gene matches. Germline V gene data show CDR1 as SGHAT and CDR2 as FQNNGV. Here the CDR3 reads CASSLAVRASGGRDTQYF. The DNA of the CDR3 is TGTGCCAGCAGCTTAGCGGTTCGGGCCAGCGGGGGGAGAGATACGCAGTATTTT.

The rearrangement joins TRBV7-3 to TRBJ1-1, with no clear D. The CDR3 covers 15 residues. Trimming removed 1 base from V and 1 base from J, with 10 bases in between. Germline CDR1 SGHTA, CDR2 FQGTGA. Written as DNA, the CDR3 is TGTGCCAGCAGCTTAATCAGGATTCAGAACACTGAAGCTTTCTTT. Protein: CASSLIRIQNTEAFF.

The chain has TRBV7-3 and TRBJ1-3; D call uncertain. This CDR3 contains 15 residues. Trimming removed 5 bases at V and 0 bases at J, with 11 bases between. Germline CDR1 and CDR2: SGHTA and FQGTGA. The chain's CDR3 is CASSVGTDSGNTIYF. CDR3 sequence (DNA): TGTGCCAGCAGCGTCGGCACGGACTCTGGAAACACCATATATTTT.

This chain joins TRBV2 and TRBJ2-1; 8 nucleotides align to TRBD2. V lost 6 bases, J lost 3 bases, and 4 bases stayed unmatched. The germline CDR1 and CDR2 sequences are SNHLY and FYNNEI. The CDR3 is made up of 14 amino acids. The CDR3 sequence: CASRLAGFYNEQFF. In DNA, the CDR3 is TGTGCCAGCAGGTTAGCGGGGTTCTACAATGAGCAGTTCTTC.

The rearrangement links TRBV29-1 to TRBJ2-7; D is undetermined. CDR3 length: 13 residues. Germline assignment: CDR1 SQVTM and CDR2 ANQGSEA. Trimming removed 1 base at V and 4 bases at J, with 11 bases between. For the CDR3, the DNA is TGCAGCGTTGAAGGGGTATGGGGTTACGAGCAGTACTTC. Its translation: CSVEGVWGYEQYF.

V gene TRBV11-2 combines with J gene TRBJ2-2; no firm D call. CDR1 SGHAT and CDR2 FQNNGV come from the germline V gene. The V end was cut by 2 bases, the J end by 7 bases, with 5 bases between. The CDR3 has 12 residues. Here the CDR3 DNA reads TGTGCCAGCAGCTTACGTGTCGGGGAGCTGTTTTTT. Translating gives CASSLRVGELFF.

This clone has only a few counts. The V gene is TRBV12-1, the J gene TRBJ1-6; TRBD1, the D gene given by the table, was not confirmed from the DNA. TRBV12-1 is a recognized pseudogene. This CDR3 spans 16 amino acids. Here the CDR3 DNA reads TGTGCCAGCAGCTTAGTGCGGACAGGGTTTAATTCACCCCTCCACTTT. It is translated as CASSLVRTGFNSPLHF.

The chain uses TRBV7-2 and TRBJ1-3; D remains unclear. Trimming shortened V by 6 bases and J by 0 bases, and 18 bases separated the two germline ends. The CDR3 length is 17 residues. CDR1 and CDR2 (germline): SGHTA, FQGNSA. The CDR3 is CASSPLWYASSGNTIYF. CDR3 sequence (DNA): TGTGCCAGCAGTCCCCTGTGGTATGCGAGCTCTGGAAACACCATATATTTT.

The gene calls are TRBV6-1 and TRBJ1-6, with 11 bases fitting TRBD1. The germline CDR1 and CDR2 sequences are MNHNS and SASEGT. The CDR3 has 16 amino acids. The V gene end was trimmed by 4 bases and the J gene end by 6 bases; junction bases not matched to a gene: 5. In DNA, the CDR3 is TGTGCCAGCAGTGCGAGGACAGGGGGCTTTAATTCACCCCTCCACTTT. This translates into CASSARTGGFNSPLHF.

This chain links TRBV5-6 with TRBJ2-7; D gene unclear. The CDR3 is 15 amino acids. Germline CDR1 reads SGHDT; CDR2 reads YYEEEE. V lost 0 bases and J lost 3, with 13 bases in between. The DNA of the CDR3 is TGTGCCAGCAGCTTGGATATTAGCTCTCACTACGAGCAGTACTTC. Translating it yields CASSLDISSHYEQYF.

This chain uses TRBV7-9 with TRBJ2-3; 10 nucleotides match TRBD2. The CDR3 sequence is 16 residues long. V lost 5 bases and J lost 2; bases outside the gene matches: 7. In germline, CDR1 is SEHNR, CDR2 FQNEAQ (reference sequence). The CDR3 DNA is TGTGCCAGCAGCATCCGGACTAGCGGAAACACAGATACGCAGTATTTT. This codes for CASSIRTSGNTDTQYF.

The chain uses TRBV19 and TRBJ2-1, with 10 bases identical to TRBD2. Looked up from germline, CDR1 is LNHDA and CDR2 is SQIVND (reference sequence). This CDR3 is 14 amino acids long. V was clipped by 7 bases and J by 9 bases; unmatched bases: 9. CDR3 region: CASKVGSGGFEQFF. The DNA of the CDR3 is TGTGCCAGTAAAGTCGGTAGCGGGGGGTTTGAGCAGTTCTTC.

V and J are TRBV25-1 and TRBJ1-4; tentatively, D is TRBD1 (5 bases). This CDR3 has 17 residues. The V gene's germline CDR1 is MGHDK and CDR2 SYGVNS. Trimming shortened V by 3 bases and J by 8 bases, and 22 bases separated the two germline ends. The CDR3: CASSDSQQALVGEKLFF. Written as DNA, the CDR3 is TGTGCCAGCAGTGATTCGCAACAGGCCTTGGTTGGGGAAAAACTGTTTTTT.